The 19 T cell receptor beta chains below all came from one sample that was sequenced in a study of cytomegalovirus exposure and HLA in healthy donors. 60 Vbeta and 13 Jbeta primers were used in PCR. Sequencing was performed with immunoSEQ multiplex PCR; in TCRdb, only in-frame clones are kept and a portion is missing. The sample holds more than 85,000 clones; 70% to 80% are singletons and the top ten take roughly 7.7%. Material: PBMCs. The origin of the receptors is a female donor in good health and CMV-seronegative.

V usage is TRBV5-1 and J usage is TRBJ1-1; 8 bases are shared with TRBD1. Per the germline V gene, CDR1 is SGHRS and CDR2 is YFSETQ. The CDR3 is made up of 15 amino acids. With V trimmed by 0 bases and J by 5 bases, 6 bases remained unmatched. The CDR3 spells CASSLDGTGGTEAFF. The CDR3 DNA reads TGCGCCAGCAGCTTGGATGGGACAGGAGGGACTGAAGCTTTCTTT.

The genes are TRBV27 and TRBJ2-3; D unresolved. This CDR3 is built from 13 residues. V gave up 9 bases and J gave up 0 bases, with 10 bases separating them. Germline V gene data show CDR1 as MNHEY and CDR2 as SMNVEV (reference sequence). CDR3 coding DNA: TGTGCCAGTGGCCAGGATAGCACAGATACGCAGTATTTT. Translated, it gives CASGQDSTDTQYF.

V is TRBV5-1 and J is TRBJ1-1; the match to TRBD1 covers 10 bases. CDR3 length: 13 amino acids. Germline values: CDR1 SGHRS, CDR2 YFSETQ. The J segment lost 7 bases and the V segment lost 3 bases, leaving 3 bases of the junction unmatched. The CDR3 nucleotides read TGCGCCAGCAGCTACGGACAGGGGGTTGAAGCTTTCTTT. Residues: CASSYGQGVEAFF.

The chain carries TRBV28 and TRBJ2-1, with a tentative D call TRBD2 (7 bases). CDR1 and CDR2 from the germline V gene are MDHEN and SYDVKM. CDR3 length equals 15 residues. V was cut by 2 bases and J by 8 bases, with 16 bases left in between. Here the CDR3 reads CASSLAGASFHEQFF. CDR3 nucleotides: TGTGCCAGCAGTTTAGCGGGGGCTAGCTTTCATGAGCAGTTCTTC.

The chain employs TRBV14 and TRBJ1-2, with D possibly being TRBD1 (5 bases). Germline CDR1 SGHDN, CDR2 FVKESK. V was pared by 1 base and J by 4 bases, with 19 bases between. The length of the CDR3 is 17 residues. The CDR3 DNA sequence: TGTGCCAGCAGCCAAGGGTACTACAGGCAGAGCGTCTATGGCTACACCTTC. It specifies CASSQGYYRQSVYGYTF.

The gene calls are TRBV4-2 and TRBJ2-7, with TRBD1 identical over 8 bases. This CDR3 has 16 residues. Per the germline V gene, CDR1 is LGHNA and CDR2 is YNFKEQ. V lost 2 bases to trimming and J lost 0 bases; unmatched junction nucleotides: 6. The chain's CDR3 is CASSQQAQGVSYEQYF. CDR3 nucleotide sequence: TGTGCCAGCAGCCAACAAGCACAGGGGGTCTCCTACGAGCAGTACTTC.

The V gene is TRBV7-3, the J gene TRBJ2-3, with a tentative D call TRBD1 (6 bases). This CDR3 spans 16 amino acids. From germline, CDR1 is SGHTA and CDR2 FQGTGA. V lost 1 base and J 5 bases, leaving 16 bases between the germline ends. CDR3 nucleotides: TGTGCCAGCAGCTTAATAGGGCCCCAGGGGCAAGATACGCAGTATTTT. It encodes CASSLIGPQGQDTQYF.

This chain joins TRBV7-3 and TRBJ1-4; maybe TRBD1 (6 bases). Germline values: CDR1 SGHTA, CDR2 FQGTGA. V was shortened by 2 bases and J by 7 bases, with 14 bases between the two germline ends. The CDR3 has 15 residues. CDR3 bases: TGTGCCAGCAGCTTAGTCGCGGGGGCAGGTGAAAAACTGTTTTTT. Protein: CASSLVAGAGEKLFF.

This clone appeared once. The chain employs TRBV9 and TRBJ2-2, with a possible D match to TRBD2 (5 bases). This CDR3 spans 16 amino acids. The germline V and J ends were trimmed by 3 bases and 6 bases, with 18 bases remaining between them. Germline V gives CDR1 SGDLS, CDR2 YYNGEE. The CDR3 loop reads CASSGRTAPRSGELFF. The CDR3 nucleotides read TGTGCCAGCAGCGGAAGGACTGCCCCTCGATCCGGGGAGCTGTTTTTT.

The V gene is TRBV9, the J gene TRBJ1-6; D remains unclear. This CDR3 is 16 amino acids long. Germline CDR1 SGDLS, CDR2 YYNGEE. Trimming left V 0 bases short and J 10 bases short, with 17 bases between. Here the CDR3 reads CASSVGVADLWSPLHF. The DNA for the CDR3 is TGTGCCAGCAGCGTAGGGGTGGCCGACTTATGGTCACCCCTCCACTTT.

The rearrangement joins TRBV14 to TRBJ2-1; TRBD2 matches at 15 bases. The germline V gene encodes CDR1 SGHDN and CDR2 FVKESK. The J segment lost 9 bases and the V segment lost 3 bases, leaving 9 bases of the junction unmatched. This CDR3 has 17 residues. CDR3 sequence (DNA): TGTGCCAGCAGCCAGAATTTGGGACTAGCGGGAGGAATTGAGCAGTTCTTC. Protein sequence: CASSQNLGLAGGIEQFF.

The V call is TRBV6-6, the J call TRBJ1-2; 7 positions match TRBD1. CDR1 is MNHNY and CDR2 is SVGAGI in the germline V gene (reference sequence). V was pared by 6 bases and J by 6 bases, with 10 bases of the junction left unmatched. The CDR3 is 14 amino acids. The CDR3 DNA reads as TGTGCCAGCAGCCCACAGGGGCGTCCGGATGGCTACACCTTC. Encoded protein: CASSPQGRPDGYTF.

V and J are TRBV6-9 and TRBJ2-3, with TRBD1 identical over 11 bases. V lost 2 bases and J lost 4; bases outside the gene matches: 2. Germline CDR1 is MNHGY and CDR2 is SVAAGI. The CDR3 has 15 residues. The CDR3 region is CASSYAGQGADTQYF. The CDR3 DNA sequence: TGTGCCAGCAGTTATGCGGGACAGGGGGCAGATACGCAGTATTTT.

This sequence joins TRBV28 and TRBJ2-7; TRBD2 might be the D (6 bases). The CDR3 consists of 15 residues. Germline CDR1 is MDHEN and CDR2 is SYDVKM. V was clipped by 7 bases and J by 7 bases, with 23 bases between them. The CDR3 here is CASTPGLWSPREQYF. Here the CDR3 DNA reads TGTGCCAGCACTCCGGGACTTTGGTCCCCCCGGGAGCAGTACTTC.

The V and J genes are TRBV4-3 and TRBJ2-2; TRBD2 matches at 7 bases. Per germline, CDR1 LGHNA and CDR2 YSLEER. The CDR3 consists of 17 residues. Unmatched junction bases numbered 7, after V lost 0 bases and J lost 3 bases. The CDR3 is CASSQDDGGSDTGELFF. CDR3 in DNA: TGCGCCAGCAGCCAAGATGACGGGGGGAGTGACACCGGGGAGCTGTTTTTT.

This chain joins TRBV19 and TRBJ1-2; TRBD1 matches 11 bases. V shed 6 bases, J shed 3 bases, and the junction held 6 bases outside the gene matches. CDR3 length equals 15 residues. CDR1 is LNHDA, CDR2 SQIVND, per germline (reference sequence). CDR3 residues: CASRPQGQGDYGYTF. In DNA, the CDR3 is TGTGCCAGTAGGCCCCAGGGACAGGGGGACTATGGCTACACCTTC.

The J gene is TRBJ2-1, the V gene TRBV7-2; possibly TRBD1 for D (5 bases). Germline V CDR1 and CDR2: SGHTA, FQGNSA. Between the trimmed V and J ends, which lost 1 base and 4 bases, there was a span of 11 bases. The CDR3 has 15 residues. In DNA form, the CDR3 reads TGTGCCAGCAGCTTAGTCAGGGATCTTTACAATGAGCAGTTCTTC. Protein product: CASSLVRDLYNEQFF. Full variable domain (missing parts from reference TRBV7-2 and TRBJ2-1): GAGVSQSPSNKVTEKGKDVELRCDPISGHTALYWYRQSLGQGLEFLIYFQGNSAPDKSGLPSDRFSAERTGGSVSTLTIQRTQQEDSAVYLCASSLVRDLYNEQFFGPGTRLTVL.

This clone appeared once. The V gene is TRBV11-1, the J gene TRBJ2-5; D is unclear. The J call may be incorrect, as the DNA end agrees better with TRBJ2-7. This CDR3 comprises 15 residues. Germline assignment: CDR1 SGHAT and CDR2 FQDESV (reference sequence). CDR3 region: CASSYGSFYSYEQYF. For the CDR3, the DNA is TGTGCCAGCAGCTACGGGTCCTTTTACTCCTACGAGCAGTACTTC.

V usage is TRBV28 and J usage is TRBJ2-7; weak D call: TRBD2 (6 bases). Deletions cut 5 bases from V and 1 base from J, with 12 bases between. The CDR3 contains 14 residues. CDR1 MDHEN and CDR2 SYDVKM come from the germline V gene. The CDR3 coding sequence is TGTGCCAGCAGTGCCGGGACTGTTTCCTACGAGCAGTACTTC. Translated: CASSAGTVSYEQYF.